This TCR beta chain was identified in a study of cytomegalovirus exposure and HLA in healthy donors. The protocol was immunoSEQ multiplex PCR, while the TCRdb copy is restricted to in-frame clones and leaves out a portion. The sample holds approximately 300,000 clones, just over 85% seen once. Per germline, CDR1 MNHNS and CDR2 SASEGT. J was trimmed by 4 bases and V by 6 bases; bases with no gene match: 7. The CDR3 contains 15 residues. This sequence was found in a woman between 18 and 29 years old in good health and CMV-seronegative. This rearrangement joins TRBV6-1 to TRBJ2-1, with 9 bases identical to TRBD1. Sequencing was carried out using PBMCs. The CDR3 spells CASRAGTGFYNEQFF. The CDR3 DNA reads TGTGCCAGCAGGGCAGGGACAGGGTTTTACAATGAGCAGTTCTTC.